Listed below are T cell receptor beta chains from one sample, sequenced in a study of blood T cell repertoires in COVID-19. The assay was immunoSEQ multiplex PCR, and TCRdb's table has in-frame clones only and misses some. The repertoire consists of more than 120,000 clones, with over 80% occurring once and the leading ten covering less than 0.95%. Sequenced sample: peripheral blood. The source is a woman aged 45 to 65 with acute or convalescent COVID-19. CDR3s include the opening cysteine and the closing phenylalanine or tryptophan. Each record gives: clone size, V gene, J gene, CDR3 length, D gene, CDR3 DNA, CDR3 protein. A D gene is named only where the DNA matches it firmly. A row's size may be missing; if present it is once, few, many or a size class.

size: once; V: TRBV7-7; J: TRBJ2-1; length: 15; D: TRBD1; DNA: TGTGCCAGCAGCTTGGGACAGGGGACCTACAATGAGCAGTTCTTC; CDR3: CASSLGQGTYNEQFF
size: few; V: TRBV5-4; J: TRBJ2-7; length: 14; D: TRBD2; DNA: TGTGCCAGCAGCTCCGCGGGGGGCTCCTACGAGCAGTACTTC; CDR3: CASSSAGGSYEQYF
size: NA; V: TRBV4-1; J: TRBJ1-1; length: 16; D: TRBD1; DNA: TGCGCCAGCAGCCAAGATCTCCAGGGGGCTAGCACTGAAGCTTTCTTT; CDR3: CASSQDLQGASTEAFF
size: NA; V: TRBV15; J: TRBJ2-5; length: 15; D: NA; DNA: TGTGCCACCAGCAGACAGACAGGCGTCCAAGAGACCCAGTACTTC; CDR3: CATSRQTGVQETQYF
size: NA; V: TRBV19; J: TRBJ2-7; length: 14; D: TRBD1; DNA: TGTGCCAGTACCCCCGGGACAGCCTCCTACGAGCAGTACTTC; CDR3: CASTPGTASYEQYF
size: NA; V: TRBV14; J: TRBJ1-1; length: 14; D: TRBD1; DNA: TGTGCCAGCAGCCAGGTCAGGGGGCCCACTGAAGCTTTCTTT; CDR3: CASSQVRGPTEAFF
size: NA; V: TRBV5-1; J: TRBJ2-7; length: 14; D: TRBD2; DNA: TGCGCCAGCAGCTTATACGCGGGGGAGAACGAGCAGTACTTC; CDR3: CASSLYAGENEQYF
size: NA; V: TRBV7-2; J: TRBJ2-7; length: 14; D: NA; DNA: TGTGCCAGCAGCCCATACAGGAACTCCTACGAGCAGTACTTC; CDR3: CASSPYRNSYEQYF
size: few; V: TRBV7-3; J: TRBJ1-2; length: 14; D: NA; DNA: TGTGCCAGCAGTGACGGACAGCACACGGAGGGCTACACCTTC; CDR3: CASSDGQHTEGYTF
size: NA; V: TRBV2; J: TRBJ1-2; length: 14; D: NA; DNA: TGTGCCAGCAGTGGTTATCAGGGTGTCTCTGGCTACACCTTC; CDR3: CASSGYQGVSGYTF
size: NA; V: TRBV28; J: TRBJ2-4; length: 16; D: NA; DNA: TGTGCCAGCAAATTGGGGGGGCAGCTAGCCAAAAACATTCAGTACTTC; CDR3: CASKLGGQLAKNIQYF
size: NA; V: TRBV21-1; J: TRBJ2-3; length: 15; D: NA; DNA: TGTGCCAGCAGCAAAGAGGCCGAGGGTCTCGATACGCAGTATTTT; CDR3: CASSKEAEGLDTQYF
size: NA; V: TRBV4-1; J: TRBJ2-7; length: 17; D: TRBD2; DNA: TGCGCCAGCAGCCGTACCCCACTAGCGGGGAGCTCCTACGAGCAGTACTTC; CDR3: CASSRTPLAGSSYEQYF
size: NA; V: TRBV5-4; J: TRBJ1-2; length: 14; D: NA; DNA: TGTGCCAGCAGCTTGGCGGGGGGTGACTATGGCTACACCTTC; CDR3: CASSLAGGDYGYTF
size: NA; V: TRBV27; J: TRBJ1-5; length: 14; D: NA; DNA: TGTGCCAGCAGTCAGCACAGGGACGGACAGCCCCAGCATTTT; CDR3: CASSQHRDGQPQHF
size: NA; V: TRBV7-8; J: TRBJ1-5; length: 18; D: TRBD1; DNA: TGTGCCAGCAAGAGATCTGCCGGGACAGCCCATAGCAATCAGCCCCAGCATTTT; CDR3: CASKRSAGTAHSNQPQHF
size: NA; V: TRBV7-9; J: TRBJ2-1; length: 16; D: NA; DNA: TGTGCCAGCAGCTTAGCGCTTAGATGGGAGGACAATGAGCAGTTCTTC; CDR3: CASSLALRWEDNEQFF
size: NA; V: TRBV27; J: TRBJ1-5; length: 15; D: NA; DNA: TGTGCCAGCAGTTTAACCAGGGTTAGCAATCAGCCCCAGCATTTT; CDR3: CASSLTRVSNQPQHF
size: NA; V: TRBV2; J: TRBJ1-5; length: 14; D: TRBD1; DNA: TGTGCCAGCAGTGAAGCCAGGGGGAAACAGCCCCAGCATTTT; CDR3: CASSEARGKQPQHF